This T cell receptor (beta chain) was observed in a study of immune characterization of retroperitoneal liposarcoma. The CDR3 is 15 residues long. V was pared by 3 bases and J by 3 bases, with 13 bases between. TCRdb called the PCR reads again in MiXCR, with one record for every CDR3 protein. The data contain approximately 9,300 distinct CDR3 sequences, about 27% of them singletons. This clonotype is judged medium-sized (0.01 to 0.1%). Material: tumor tissue. The TCR sequence derives from a male donor with retroperitoneal liposarcoma. V gene TRBV12-3 or TRBV12-4 combines with J gene TRBJ2-3; D possibly corresponds to TRBD1 (6 bases). In nucleotides, the CDR3 is TGTGCCAGCAGTTTCAGGGGAAGGAGTACAGATACGCAGTATTTT. It encodes CASSFRGRSTDTQYF.